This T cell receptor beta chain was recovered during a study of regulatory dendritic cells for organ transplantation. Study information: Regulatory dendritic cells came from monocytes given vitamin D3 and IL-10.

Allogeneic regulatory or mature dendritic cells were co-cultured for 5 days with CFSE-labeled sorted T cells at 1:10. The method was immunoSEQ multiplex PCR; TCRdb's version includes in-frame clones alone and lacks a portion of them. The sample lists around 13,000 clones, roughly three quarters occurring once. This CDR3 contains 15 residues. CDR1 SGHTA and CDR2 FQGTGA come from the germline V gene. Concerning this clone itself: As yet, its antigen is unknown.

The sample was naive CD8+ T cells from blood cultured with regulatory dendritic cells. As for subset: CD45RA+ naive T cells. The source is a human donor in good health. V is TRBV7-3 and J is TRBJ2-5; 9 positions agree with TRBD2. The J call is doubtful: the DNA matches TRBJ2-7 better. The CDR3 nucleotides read TGTGCCAGCAGCATTTATAGCGGGAGCTCCTACGAGCAGTACTTC. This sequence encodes CASSIYSGSSYEQYF.